These T cell receptor beta chains were read from a single sample in a study of blood T cell repertoires in COVID-19. This table comes from immunoSEQ multiplex PCR, and its TCRdb copy is limited to in-frame clones, with some not included. The data contain some 240,000 clones, 86% of them singletons. The specimen was PBMCs or T cells enriched from blood (not recorded which). The receptor set was obtained from a woman between 35 and 50 years old with acute COVID-19. The CDR3 runs from the conserved cysteine through the conserved F or W. A D gene is named only where the DNA matches it firmly.

v_call	j_call	d_call	cdr3_nt	cdr3_aa
TRBV19	TRBJ2-7	TRBD1	TGTGCCAGTAGTCCGGACCCCTCGACAGGGTTCAACTACTTC	CASSPDPSTGFNYF
TRBV7-8	TRBJ1-3	TRBD1	TGTGCCAGCAGCTCCCCGGGACAGAGAAACACCATATATTTT	CASSSPGQRNTIYF
TRBV11-3	TRBJ2-7	NA	TGTGCCAGCAGCTTACAGAGCGGTTACGAGCAGTACTTC	CASSLQSGYEQYF
TRBV11-2	TRBJ2-1	TRBD2	TGTGCCAGCAGCTTTAGGCGGGAGAGTTCCTACAATGAGCAGTTCTTC	CASSFRRESSYNEQFF
TRBV4-2	TRBJ1-1	NA	TGTGCCAGCAGCCAAGCCTCGCTCGGGAACACTGAAGCTTTCTTT	CASSQASLGNTEAFF
TRBV10-2	TRBJ2-1	TRBD2	TGCGCCAGCAGTACGGGACTAGCGGGAGAGCAGTTCTTC	CASSTGLAGEQFF
TRBV29-1	TRBJ1-2	TRBD1	TGCAGCGTTTGGGGCCAGGGGGACTATGGCTACACCTTC	CSVWGQGDYGYTF
TRBV4-2	TRBJ2-1	TRBD2	TGTGCCAGCAGCCCAAGCGGGAGGAAGAATGAGCAGTTCTTC	CASSPSGRKNEQFF
TRBV7-3	TRBJ2-2	NA	TGTGCCAGCAGCCCAGGGGTAGAAACCGGGGAGCTGTTTTTT	CASSPGVETGELFF
TRBV4-1	TRBJ2-5	NA	TGCGCCAGCAGCCACAGGGACTTGAGTGGGGAGACCCAGTACTTC	CASSHRDLSGETQYF
TRBV6-1	TRBJ1-4	NA	TGTGCCAGCAGTGAACAGGGAGGGTTTGATGAAAAACTGTTTTTT	CASSEQGGFDEKLFF
TRBV7-8	TRBJ2-1	NA	TGTGCCAGCAGCTTACGAGATAATTCATACAATGAGCAGTTCTTC	CASSLRDNSYNEQFF
TRBV14	TRBJ1-5	TRBD1	TGTGCCAGCAGCCCACAGGGGTCGGGCAATCAGCCCCAGCATTTT	CASSPQGSGNQPQHF
TRBV11-3	TRBJ2-1	NA	TGTGCCAGCAGCTTAGGGGCAGGGGGAGGCAATGAGCAGTTCTTC	CASSLGAGGGNEQFF
TRBV13	TRBJ2-3	TRBD2	TGTGCCAGCAGCTTAGGAGGACTAGCGGGAGTAGGCACAGATACGCAGTATTTT	CASSLGGLAGVGTDTQYF
TRBV9	TRBJ2-1	TRBD2	TGTGCCAGCAGCGGACCGAGCGGGAGATTGGACAATGAGCAGTTCTTC	CASSGPSGRLDNEQFF
TRBV9	TRBJ2-3	TRBD1	TGTGCCAGCAGCGTCACAGGGGCCTCTAGCACAGATACGCAGTATTTT	CASSVTGASSTDTQYF
TRBV29-1	TRBJ2-3	TRBD2	TGCAGCGTTTCCCTAGCGGGAGATACGCAGTATTTT	CSVSLAGDTQYF
TRBV5-4	TRBJ2-1	NA	TGTGCCAGCAGCCCCGTTGGAGGGGTCTCCTACAATGAGCAGTTCTTC	CASSPVGGVSYNEQFF